This T cell receptor beta chain came from a study of T cells expressing NK-cell markers. Overall study context: Eight donors were sequenced, seven testing HCMV-seropositive and one testing seronegative.

In the case of this clonotype: Its target is unknown.

5'RACE template switching with UMIs produced the TCR beta cDNA. TCRdb reanalyzed the 5' RACE reads and collapses them to one entry per CDR3 protein, without DNA. The sample includes about 460,000 distinct CDR3 sequences. Study-level findings and limits: Dominant NKG2C+ clonotypes accounted for about 1.0-8% of CD8+ T cells in roughly 6 donors. Researchers report these clonotypes also headed the CD3+CD56-NKG2C+ fraction in a handful of donors.

This CDR3 comprises 15 residues. Per germline, CDR1 MNHEY and CDR2 SMNVEV (reference sequence). This clonotype originated in a woman aged 45-65 years in good health. The specimen sequenced was blood T cells: a sorted CD56 or NKG2C T cell subset, CD4+ or CD8+ T cells, or bulk PBMC T cells (not recorded which). J is TRBJ2-1 and V is TRBV27; with no DNA, the TCRdb D assignment of TRBD2 cannot be verified. The CDR3 here is CASSFSGRRYNEQFF.